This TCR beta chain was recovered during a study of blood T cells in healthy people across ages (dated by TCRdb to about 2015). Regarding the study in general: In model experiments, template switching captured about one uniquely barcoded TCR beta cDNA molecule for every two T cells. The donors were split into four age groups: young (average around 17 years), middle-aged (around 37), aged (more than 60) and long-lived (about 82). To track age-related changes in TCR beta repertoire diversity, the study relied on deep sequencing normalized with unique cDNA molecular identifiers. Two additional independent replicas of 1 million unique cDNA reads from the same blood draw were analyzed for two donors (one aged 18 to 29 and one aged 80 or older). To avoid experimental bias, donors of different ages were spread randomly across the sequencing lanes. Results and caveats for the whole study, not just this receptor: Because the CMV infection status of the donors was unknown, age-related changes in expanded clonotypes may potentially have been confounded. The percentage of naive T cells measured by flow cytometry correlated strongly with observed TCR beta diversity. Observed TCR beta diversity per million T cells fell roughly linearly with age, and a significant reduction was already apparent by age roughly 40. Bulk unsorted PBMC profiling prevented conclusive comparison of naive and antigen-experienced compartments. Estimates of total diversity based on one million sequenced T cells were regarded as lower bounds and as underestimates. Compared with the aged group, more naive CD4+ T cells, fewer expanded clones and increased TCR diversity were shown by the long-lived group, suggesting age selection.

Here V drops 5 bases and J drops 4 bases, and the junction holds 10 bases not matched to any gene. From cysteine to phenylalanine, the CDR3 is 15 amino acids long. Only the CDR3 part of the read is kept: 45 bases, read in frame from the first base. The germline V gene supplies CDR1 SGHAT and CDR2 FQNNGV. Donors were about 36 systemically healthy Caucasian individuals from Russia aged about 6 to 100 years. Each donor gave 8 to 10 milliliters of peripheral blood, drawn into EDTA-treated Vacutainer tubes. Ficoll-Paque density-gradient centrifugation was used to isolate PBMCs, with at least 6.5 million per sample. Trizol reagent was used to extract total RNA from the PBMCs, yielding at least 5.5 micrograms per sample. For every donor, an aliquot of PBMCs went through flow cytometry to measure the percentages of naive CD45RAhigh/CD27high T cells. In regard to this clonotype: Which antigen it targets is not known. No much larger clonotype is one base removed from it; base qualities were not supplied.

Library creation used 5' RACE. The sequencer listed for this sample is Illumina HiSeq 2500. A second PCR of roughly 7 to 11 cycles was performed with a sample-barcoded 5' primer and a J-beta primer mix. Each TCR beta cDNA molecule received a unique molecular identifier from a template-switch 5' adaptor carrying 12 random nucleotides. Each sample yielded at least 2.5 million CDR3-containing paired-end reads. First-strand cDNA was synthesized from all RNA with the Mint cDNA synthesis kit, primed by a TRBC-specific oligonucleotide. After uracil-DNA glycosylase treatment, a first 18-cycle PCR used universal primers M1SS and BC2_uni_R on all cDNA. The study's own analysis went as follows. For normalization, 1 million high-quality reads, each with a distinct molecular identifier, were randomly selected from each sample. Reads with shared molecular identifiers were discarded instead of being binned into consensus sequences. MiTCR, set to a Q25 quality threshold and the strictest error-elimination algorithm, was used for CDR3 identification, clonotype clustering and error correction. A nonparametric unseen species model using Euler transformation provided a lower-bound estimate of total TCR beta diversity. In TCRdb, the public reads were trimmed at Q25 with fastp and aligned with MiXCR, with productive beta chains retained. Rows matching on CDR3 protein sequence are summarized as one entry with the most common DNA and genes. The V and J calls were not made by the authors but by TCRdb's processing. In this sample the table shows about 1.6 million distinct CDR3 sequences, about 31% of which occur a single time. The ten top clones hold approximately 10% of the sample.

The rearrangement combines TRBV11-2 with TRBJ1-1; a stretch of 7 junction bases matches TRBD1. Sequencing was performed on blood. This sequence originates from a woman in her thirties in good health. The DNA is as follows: TGTGCCAGCAGCCCGGGACAGCGCCGGGGCACTGAAGCTTTCTTT. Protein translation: CASSPGQRRGTEAFF.